This TCR beta chain was sequenced during a study of regulatory T cells in long-lasting Graves disease. This clonotype was counted only a few times. What it binds is not known. Construction of the TCR beta libraries employed iRepertoire HTBI primers in conjunction with Arm-PCR of CDR3 regions. TCRdb reprocessed the multiplex PCR reads via MiXCR and lists one record per CDR3 protein. The table includes around 250,000 distinct CDR3 sequences, roughly 18% detected once. Time point of the sample: newly diagnosed GD, antithyroid drugs for less than 3 months. There was RNA extracted from PBMCs, and the TCR library was made from it. Whole-study results and caveats: Only a small sample size was used, which may have cut accuracy.

V lost 1 base, J lost 0 bases, and 5 bases lay in between. This CDR3 spans 13 amino acids. The germline gives CDR1 SGHDT, CDR2 YYEEEE. These same data were also listed under a study on T cells in Graves' hyperthyroidism and ophthalmopathy. From that report: The primer set for the first-round RT-PCR of the TCR CDR3 was HTBI.

The chain joins TRBV5-6 to TRBJ2-7; D not resolved. The starting material was peripheral blood mononuclear cells (PBMCs), obtained at new diagnosis, from a patient treated with antithyroid drugs. The sequence came from a woman under 40 with Graves disease. CDR3 DNA sequence: TGTGCCAGCAGCTTGAGACCCTCCTACGAGCAGTACTTC. The encoded protein is CASSLRPSYEQYF.